A single sample is the source of the 19 T cell receptor beta chains below, sequenced in a study of CD8+CD57+ T cells in acquired aplastic anemia. Genomic DNA, serving as template, underwent TCR beta VDJ and CDR3 profiling. TCRdb ran MiXCR on the reads and lists one entry per CDR3 protein. The sample contains about 470,000 distinct CDR3 sequences, approximately 32% of which appear only once. Patients picked for sequencing had shown CD8+CD57+ cell expansion detected by flow cytometry. Source material: sorted CD4+, CD8+, or CD8+CD57+ T cells (not recorded which) from PBMCs. Receptor source: a human donor with aplastic anemia.

Comment on this clonotype: A read error may be the cause here, since a much bigger clone is one base away. The chain uses TRBV11-2 and TRBJ2-3, with TRBD2 matching 10 bases. The CDR3 has 16 amino acids. Germline CDR1 is SGHAT and CDR2 is FQNNGV. CDR3 nucleotides: TGTGCCAGCAGCTTACGTACTAGCGGGAATGCAGATACGCAGTGTTTT. Amino acid sequence: CASSLRTSGNADTQCF.

The rearrangement links TRBV5-5 to TRBJ1-1; the D gene is possibly TRBD1 (5 bases). The germline V gene has CDR1 SGHKS and CDR2 YYEKEE (reference sequence). The CDR3 loop spans 16 amino acids. V was cut by 0 bases and J by 6 bases, with 18 bases left in between. CDR3 loop: CASSLELGEVVAEAFF. CDR3 coding DNA: TGTGCCAGCAGCTTGGAGTTGGGGGAGGTAGTTGCTGAAGCTTTCTTT.

Regarding this clonotype: A much larger clone is a single base away; this may be a read error. The rearrangement uses TRBV2 and TRBJ1-1; no clear D gene. The length of the CDR3 is 14 residues. The V end was cut by 1 base, the J end by 3 bases, with 9 bases between. CDR1 is SNHLY, CDR2 FYNNEI, per germline. As DNA, the CDR3 is TGTGCCAGCAGTGAAGACAGCCCGTACACTGAAGCTTTCTTT. This translates into CASSEDSPYTEAFF.

This clonotype appeared many times. V usage is TRBV19 and J usage is TRBJ1-4, with 9 bases that match TRBD1. The CDR3 has 15 amino acids. Trimming at V came to 5 bases and at J to 7 bases, leaving 8 bases not matched to a gene. Germline loops: CDR1 LNHDA, CDR2 SQIVND (reference sequence). The CDR3 nucleotides read TGTGCCAGTAGTGCCTCTACAGGGGGCAGTGAAAAACTGTTTTTT. Its protein is CASSASTGGSEKLFF. The full variable domain, in which reference TRBV19 and TRBJ1-4 provide the parts outside the CDR3, is DGGITQSPKYLFRKEGQNVTLSCEQNLNHDAMYWYRQDPGQGLRLIYYSQIVNDFQKGDIAEGYSVSREKKESFPLTVTSAQKNPTAFYLCASSASTGGSEKLFFGSGTQLSVL.

This clonotype was found a few times. The rearrangement links TRBV11-2 to TRBJ1-4; D ambiguous. V was trimmed by 4 bases and J by 3 bases, leaving 15 bases between them. Germline CDR1 and CDR2: SGHAT and FQNNGV. This CDR3 region has 16 residues. The CDR3 protein is CASSSLGGFANEKLFF. The CDR3 bases are TGTGCCAGCAGCTCCCTCGGAGGTTTTGCTAATGAAAAACTGTTTTTT.

This clonotype showed up many times. A much larger clone sits a single nucleotide away, making a read error possible. The rearrangement uses TRBV6-1 and TRBJ2-7; D uncertain. The germline V gene has CDR1 MNHNS and CDR2 SASEGT. The CDR3 is 11 residues long. V was cut by 2 bases and J by 2 bases, with 1 base left in between. As DNA, the CDR3 is TGTGCCAGCAGTGAAACCTACGAGCAGTACTTC. Protein product: CASSETYEQYF.

This clonotype came up a few times. This chain uses TRBV9 with TRBJ2-1, with TRBD2 matching over 13 bases. This CDR3 has 16 amino acids. V lost 4 bases and J lost 10; bases outside the gene matches: 11. CDR1 and CDR2 from the germline V gene are SGDLS and YYNGEE. CDR3: CASSSRTSGRLMEQFF. DNA for the CDR3: TGTGCCAGCAGCTCGAGGACTAGCGGGAGACTTATGGAGCAGTTCTTC. The complete variable domain, with remaining parts taken from reference TRBV9 and TRBJ2-1, reads DSGVTQTPKHLITATGQRVTLRCSPRSGDLSVYWYQQSLDQGLQFLIQYYNGEERAKGNILERFSAQQFPDLHSELNLSSLELGDSALYFCASSSRTSGRLMEQFFGPGTRLTVL.

The chain carries TRBV10-3 and TRBJ1-1; 7 positions agree with TRBD1. The V gene's germline CDR1 is ENHRY and CDR2 SYGVKD. V was clipped by 7 bases and J by 6 bases; unmatched bases: 5. The CDR3 spans 12 residues. The CDR3 region is CAITGDRAEAFF. In nucleotides, the CDR3 is TGTGCCATCACGGGTGACAGGGCTGAAGCTTTCTTT.

The rearrangement joins TRBV20-1 to TRBJ1-2; D might be TRBD1 (6 bases). CDR1 DFQATT and CDR2 SNEGSKA come from the germline V gene (reference sequence). This CDR3 comprises 16 residues. V shed 6 bases and J shed 6 bases, with 26 bases lying between them. This CDR3 is CSASSQEGRGPNGYTF. The CDR3, as DNA: TGCAGTGCCAGCAGCCAAGAGGGCAGGGGCCCTAATGGCTACACCTTC.

This chain connects TRBV25-1 to TRBJ1-6; TRBD1 agrees at 9 bases. After removal of 8 bases from V and 8 bases from J, the junction contained 13 bases not matched to a gene. Germline CDR1 MGHDK, CDR2 SYGVNS. The CDR3 is 16 amino acids. CDR3 DNA sequence: TGTGCCAGCGGCCACAACAGGGGGCTGGGTGATTCACCCCTCCACTTT. Its translation: CASGHNRGLGDSPLHF.

CDR3 sequence: CSATLDISNQPQHF. The CDR3 region has the DNA TGCAGTGCCACTCTGGACATTAGCAATCAGCCCCAGCATTTT. The rearrangement joins TRBV20-1 to TRBJ1-5, with D possibly TRBD1 on 5 matching bases. The V gene's germline CDR1 is DFQATT and CDR2 SNEGSKA (reference sequence). V was trimmed by 6 bases and J by 0 bases, leaving 12 bases between them. This CDR3 is built from 14 residues.

This clonotype was seen a handful of times. V and J are TRBV5-1 and TRBJ1-4; no clear D. Germline loops: CDR1 SGHRS, CDR2 YFSETQ. This CDR3 has 13 amino acids. The germline V and J ends were trimmed by 0 bases and 8 bases, with 8 bases remaining between them. The CDR3 coding sequence is TGCGCCAGCAGCTTGGCCTTTGGAGAAAAACTGTTTTTT. Amino acids: CASSLAFGEKLFF.

In its sample, this clonotype was seen many times. The chain links TRBV25-1 to TRBJ1-2, with 11 bases identical to TRBD1. The CDR3 extends over 17 amino acids. Germline CDR1 and CDR2: MGHDK and SYGVNS. V shed 8 bases, J shed 4 bases, and the junction held 15 bases outside the gene matches. The CDR3 DNA reads TGTGCCAGCCAGGGGGTGGACAGGGGGCTGGGTGGCTATGGCTACACCTTC. As protein: CASQGVDRGLGGYGYTF.

A remark on this clonotype: Relative to the germline gene, one junction end is altered; a read error may explain this. This sequence joins TRBV20-1 and TRBJ1-3; weak D call: TRBD1 (5 bases). The CDR3 runs to 14 residues. Germline V gene lookup returns CDR1 DFQATT and CDR2 SNEGSKA (reference sequence). The chain's CDR3 is CSARGPGSGNTTYF. The CDR3 DNA reads TGCAGTGCTAGGGGACCTGGCTCTGGAAACACCACATATTTT.

There are many counts of this clonotype. One end of the junction does not line up with germline, which may come from a read error. The chain joins TRBV7-7 to TRBJ2-3; TRBD2 matches at 9 bases. The CDR3 is made up of 15 amino acids. In germline, CDR1 is SSHAT, CDR2 FNYEAQ (reference sequence). CDR3 bases: TGTGCTAGCAGCAATAGCGGGAGAAGCACAGATACGCAGTATTTT. Translating gives CASSNSGRSTDTQYF.

The rearrangement joins TRBV6-1 to TRBJ1-1, with D possibly matching TRBD1 (5 bases). CDR3 length: 13 amino acids. Germline CDR1 is MNHNS and CDR2 is SASEGT. Trimming removed 5 bases at V and 7 bases at J, with 14 bases between. CDR3 residues: CASSNNRDGEAFF. The CDR3 nucleotides are TGTGCCAGCAGTAATAATAGGGACGGTGAAGCTTTCTTT.

The gene calls are TRBV6-1 and TRBJ1-2; 9 bases fit TRBD1. With 5 bases clipped from V and 7 bases from J, the junction kept 5 bases outside the gene matches. The CDR3 spans 13 residues. The germline V gene encodes CDR1 MNHNS and CDR2 SASEGT. The CDR3 spells CASSRQGVFGYTF. The CDR3 DNA reads TGTGCCAGCAGTCGACAGGGGGTTTTTGGCTACACCTTC.

For this clonotype: This sequence may be a read error, since a much larger clone differs from it by one base. The CDR3 carries no conserved terminal phenylalanine or tryptophan, so it likely arises from a read error. The chain carries TRBV5-1 and TRBJ1-2, with 9 bases aligning to TRBD1. Germline loops: CDR1 SGHRS, CDR2 YFSETQ. CDR3 size: 14 residues. Losses at the gene ends were 4 bases for V and 4 bases for J; bases not matched to a gene: 5. The CDR3 is CASSTGTGIYGYTL. The CDR3 nucleotides are TGCGCCAGCAGCACGGGGACAGGGATCTATGGCTACACCCTC.

This clonotype has at least ten counts. The rearrangement joins TRBV19 to TRBJ1-1; 8 bases are shared with TRBD1. Germline V gives CDR1 LNHDA, CDR2 SQIVND (reference sequence). The CDR3 spans 14 residues. Trimming at V came to 4 bases and at J to 4 bases, leaving 5 bases not matched to a gene. The CDR3 loop is CASSKDRVATEAFF. The CDR3, as DNA: TGTGCCAGTAGTAAGGACAGGGTTGCCACTGAAGCTTTCTTT.